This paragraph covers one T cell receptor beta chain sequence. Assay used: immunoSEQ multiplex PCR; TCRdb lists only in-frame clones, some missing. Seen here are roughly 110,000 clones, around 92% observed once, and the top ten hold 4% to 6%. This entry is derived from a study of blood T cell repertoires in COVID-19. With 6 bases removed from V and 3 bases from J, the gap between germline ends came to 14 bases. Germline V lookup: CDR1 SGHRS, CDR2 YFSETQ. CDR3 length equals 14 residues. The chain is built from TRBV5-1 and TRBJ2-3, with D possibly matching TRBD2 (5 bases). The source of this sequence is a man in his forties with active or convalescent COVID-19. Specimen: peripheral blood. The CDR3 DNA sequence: TGCGCCAGCAAGGGCCAAACGGGGACAGATACGCAGTATTTT. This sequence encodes CASKGQTGTDTQYF.